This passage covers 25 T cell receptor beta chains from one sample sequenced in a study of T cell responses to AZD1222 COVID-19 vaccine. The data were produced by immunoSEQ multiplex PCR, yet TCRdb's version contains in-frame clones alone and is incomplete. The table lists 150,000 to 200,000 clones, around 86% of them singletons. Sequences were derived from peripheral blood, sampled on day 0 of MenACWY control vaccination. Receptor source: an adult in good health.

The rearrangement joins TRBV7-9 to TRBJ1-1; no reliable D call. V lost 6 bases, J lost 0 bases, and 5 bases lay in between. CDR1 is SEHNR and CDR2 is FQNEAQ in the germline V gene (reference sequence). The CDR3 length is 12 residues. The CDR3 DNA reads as TGTGCCAGCAGGGTAGTGAACACTGAAGCTTTCTTT. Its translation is CASRVVNTEAFF.

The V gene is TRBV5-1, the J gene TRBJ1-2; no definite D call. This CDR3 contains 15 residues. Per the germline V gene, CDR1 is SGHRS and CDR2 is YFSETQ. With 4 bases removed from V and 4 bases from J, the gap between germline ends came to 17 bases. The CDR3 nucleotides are TGCGCCAGCAGCCCCCGCGCGGGTCTAGGCTATGGCTACACCTTC. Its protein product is CASSPRAGLGYGYTF.

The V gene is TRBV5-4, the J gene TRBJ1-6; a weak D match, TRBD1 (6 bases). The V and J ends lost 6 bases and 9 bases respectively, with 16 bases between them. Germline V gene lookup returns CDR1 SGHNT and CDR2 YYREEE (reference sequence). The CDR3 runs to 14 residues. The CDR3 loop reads CASTGTPGGSPLHF. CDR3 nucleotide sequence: TGTGCCAGCACCGGGACACCGGGTGGTTCACCCCTCCACTTT.

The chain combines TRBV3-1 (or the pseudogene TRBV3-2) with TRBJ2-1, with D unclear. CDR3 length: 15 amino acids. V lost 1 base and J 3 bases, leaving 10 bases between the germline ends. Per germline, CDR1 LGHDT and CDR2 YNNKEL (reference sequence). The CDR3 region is CASSQGWLDYNEQFF. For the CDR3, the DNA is TGTGCCAGCAGCCAAGGGTGGTTAGACTACAATGAGCAGTTCTTC.

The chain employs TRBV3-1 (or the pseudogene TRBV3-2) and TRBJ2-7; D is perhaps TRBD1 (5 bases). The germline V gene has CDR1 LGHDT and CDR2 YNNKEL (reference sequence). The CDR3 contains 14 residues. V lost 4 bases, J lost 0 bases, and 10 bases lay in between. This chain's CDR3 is CASSRIQGSYEQYF. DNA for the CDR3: TGTGCCAGCAGCCGAATCCAGGGCTCCTACGAGCAGTACTTC.

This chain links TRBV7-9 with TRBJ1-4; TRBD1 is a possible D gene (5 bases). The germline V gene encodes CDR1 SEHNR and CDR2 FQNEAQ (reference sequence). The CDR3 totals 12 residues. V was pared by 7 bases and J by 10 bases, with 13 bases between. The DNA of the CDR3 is TGTGCCAGCACCGATGGAAGGGGAAAACTGTTTTTT. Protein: CASTDGRGKLFF. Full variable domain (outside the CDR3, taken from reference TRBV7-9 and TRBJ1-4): DTGVSQNPRHKITKRGQNVTFRCDPISEHNRLYWYRQTLGQGPEFLTYFQNEAQLEKSRLLSDRFSAERPKGSFSTLEIQRTEQGDSAMYLCASTDGRGKLFFGSGTQLSVL.

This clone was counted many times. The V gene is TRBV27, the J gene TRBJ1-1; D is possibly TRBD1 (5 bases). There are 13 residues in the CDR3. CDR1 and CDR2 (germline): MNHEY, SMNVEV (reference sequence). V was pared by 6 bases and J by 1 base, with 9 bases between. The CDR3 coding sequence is TGTGCCAGCAGCCCCGGGGCGAACACTGAAGCTTTCTTT. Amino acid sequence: CASSPGANTEAFF.

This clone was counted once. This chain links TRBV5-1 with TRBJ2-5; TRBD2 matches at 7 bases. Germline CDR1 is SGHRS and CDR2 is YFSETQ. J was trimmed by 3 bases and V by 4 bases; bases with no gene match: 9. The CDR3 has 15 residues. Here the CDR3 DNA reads TGCGCCAGCAGCAGCGGACTAGGGACTGAAGAGACCCAGTACTTC. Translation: CASSSGLGTEETQYF.

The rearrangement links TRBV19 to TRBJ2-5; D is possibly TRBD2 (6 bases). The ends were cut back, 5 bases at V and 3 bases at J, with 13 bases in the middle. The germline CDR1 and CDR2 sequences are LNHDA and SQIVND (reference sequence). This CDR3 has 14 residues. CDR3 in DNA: TGTGCCAGTAGTCCCCGGGACTGGGAAGAGACCCAGTACTTC. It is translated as CASSPRDWEETQYF.

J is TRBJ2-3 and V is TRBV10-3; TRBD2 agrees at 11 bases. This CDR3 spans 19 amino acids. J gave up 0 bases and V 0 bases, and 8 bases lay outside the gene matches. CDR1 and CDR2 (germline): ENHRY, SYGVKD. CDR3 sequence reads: CAISESGGLAEISTDTQYF. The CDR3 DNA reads TGTGCCATCAGTGAGTCAGGGGGACTAGCGGAGATAAGCACAGATACGCAGTATTTT.

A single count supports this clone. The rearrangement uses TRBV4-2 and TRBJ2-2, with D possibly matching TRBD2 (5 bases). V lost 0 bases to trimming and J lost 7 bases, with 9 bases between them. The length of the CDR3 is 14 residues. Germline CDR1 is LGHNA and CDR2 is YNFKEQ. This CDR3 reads CASSQDYEGGELFF. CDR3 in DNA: TGTGCCAGCAGCCAAGATTATGAGGGCGGGGAGCTGTTTTTT.

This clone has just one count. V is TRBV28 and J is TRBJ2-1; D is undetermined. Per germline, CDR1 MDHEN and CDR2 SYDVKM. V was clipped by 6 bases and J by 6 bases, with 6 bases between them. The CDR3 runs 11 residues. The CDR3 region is CASSWSNEQFF. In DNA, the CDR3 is TGTGCCAGCAGCTGGTCCAATGAGCAGTTCTTC. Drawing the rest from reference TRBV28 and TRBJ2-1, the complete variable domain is DVKVTQSSRYLVKRTGEKVFLECVQDMDHENMFWYRQDPGLGLRLIYFSYDVKMKEKGDIPEGYSVSREKKERFSLILESASTNQTSMYLCASSWSNEQFFGPGTRLTVL.

CDR3 coding DNA: TGTGCCAGCAGCCAAATAGAAAGGACAGGGGATTCCTACGAGCAGTACTTC. Translating it yields CASSQIERTGDSYEQYF. The chain recombines TRBV5-6 with TRBJ2-7; 9 bases map to TRBD1. Losses at the gene ends were 4 bases for V and 1 base for J; bases not matched to a gene: 12. CDR3 size: 17 residues. CDR1 SGHDT and CDR2 YYEEEE come from the germline V gene.

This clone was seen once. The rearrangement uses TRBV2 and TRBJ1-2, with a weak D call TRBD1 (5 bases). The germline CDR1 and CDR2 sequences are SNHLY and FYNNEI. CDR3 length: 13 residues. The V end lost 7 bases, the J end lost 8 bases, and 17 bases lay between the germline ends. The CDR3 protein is CASNPQVGGGYTF. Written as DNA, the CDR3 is TGTGCCAGCAATCCACAGGTCGGCGGCGGCTACACCTTC.

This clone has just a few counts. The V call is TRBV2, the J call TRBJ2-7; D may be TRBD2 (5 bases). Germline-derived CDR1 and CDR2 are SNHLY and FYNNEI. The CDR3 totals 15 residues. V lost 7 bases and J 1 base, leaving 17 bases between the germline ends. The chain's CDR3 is CASTQWTDRSYEQYF. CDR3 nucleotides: TGTGCCAGCACCCAGTGGACTGATCGGTCCTACGAGCAGTACTTC.

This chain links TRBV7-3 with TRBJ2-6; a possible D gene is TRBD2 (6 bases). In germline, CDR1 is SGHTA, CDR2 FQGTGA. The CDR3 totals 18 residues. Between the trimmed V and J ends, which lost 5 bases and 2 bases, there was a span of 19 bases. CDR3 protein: CASSPEGYAGTGANVLTF. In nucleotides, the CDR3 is TGTGCCAGCAGCCCAGAGGGGTATGCGGGGACTGGGGCCAACGTCCTGACTTTC.

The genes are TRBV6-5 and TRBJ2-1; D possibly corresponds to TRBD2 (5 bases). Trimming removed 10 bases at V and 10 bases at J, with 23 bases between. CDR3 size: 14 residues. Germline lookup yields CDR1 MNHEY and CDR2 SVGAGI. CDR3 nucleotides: TGTGCCACCTCGATAGGACTCCTCGTTTGGGAGCAGTTCTTC. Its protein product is CATSIGLLVWEQFF.

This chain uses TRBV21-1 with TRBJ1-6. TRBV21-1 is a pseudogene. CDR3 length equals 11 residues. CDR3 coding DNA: TGTGCCAGCAGCAAGTATTCACCCCTCCACTTT. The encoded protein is CASSKYSPLHF.

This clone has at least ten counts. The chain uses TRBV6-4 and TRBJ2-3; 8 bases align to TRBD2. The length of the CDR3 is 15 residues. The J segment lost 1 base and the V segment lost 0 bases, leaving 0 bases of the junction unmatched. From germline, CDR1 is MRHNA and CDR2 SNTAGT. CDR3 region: CASSDSRGGTDTQYF. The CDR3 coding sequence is TGTGCCAGCAGTGACTCGCGGGGGGGCACAGATACGCAGTATTTT.

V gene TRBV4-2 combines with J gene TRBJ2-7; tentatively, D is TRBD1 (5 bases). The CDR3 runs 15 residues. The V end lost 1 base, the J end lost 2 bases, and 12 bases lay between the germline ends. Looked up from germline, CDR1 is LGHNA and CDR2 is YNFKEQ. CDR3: CASSQALDIAYEQYF. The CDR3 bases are TGTGCCAGCAGCCAAGCCTTGGACATAGCCTACGAGCAGTACTTC.

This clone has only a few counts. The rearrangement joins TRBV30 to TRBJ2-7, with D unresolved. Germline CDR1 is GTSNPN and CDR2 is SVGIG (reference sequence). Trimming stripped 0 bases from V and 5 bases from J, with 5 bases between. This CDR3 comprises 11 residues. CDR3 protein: CAWSVIHEQYF. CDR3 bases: TGTGCCTGGAGTGTCATCCACGAGCAGTACTTC.

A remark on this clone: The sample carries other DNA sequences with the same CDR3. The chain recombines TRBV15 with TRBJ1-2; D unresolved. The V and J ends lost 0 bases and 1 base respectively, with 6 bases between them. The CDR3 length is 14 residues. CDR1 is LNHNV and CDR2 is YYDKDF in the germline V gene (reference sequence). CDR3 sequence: CATSRDRGNYGYTF. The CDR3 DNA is TGTGCCACCAGCAGAGATCGGGGTAACTATGGCTACACCTTC.

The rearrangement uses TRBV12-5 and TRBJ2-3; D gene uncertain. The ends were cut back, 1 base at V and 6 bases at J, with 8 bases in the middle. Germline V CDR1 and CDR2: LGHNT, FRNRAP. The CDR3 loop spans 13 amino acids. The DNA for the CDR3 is TGTGCTAGTGGTTTGGATCGCGGCGATACGCAGTATTTT. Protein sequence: CASGLDRGDTQYF.

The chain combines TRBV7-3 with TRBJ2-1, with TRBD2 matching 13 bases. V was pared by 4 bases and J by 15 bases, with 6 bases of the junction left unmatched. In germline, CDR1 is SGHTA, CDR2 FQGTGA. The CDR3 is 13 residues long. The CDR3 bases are TGTGCCAGCAGCTCCACTAGCGGGAGGGCCAGGTTCTTC. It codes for CASSSTSGRARFF. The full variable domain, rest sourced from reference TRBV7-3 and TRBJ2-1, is GAGVSQTPSNKVTEKGKYVELRCDPISGHTALYWYRQSLGQGPEFLIYFQGTGAADDSGLPNDRFFAVRPEGSVSTLKIQRTERGDSAVYLCASSSTSGRARFFGPGTRLTVL.

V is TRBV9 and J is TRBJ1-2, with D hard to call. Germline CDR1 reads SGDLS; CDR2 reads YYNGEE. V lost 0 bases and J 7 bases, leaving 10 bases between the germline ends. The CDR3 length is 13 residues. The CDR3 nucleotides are TGTGCCAGCAGCGTAGGTCATGATTTTGGCTACACCTTC. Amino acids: CASSVGHDFGYTF.